This is a list of T cell receptor beta chains from one sample in a study of neoadjuvant nivolumab and ipilimumab in lung cancer. The table came from immunoSEQ multiplex PCR; TCRdb's copy has only in-frame clones and leaves some out. The sample holds approximately 15,000 clones; around 65% are singletons and the top ten take almost 25%. The source was peripheral blood, collected after neoadjuvant nivolumab, alone or with ipilimumab, at or shortly before surgery. The receptors come from an adult with non-small cell lung cancer. The CDR3 runs from the conserved cysteine through the conserved F or W. The D gene is left open where the match is weak. Rows may omit the clone size; those that give it use once, few, many or a size class.

CDR3 DNA: TGTGCCAGCAGCCCCCAGGCCGGGGCGGGGACCACTGAAGCTTTCTTT
CDR3 protein: CASSPQAGAGTTEAFF
J gene: TRBJ1-1
clone size: once
D gene: .
V gene: TRBV5-6

CDR3 DNA: TGTGCCAGCAGCTTAGGGGGACTAGCAGCCGAGCAGTTCTTC
CDR3 protein: CASSLGGLAAEQFF
J gene: TRBJ2-1
clone size: .
D gene: TRBD2
V gene: TRBV7-9

CDR3 DNA: TGTGCCAGCAGTTTGGCGGGACCCTACGAGCAGTACTTC
CDR3 protein: CASSLAGPYEQYF
J gene: TRBJ2-7
clone size: .
D gene: .
V gene: TRBV27

CDR3 DNA: TGTGCCAGCAGCGCGGTACCGGCGAAAAGCGCAGATACGCAGTATTTT
CDR3 protein: CASSAVPAKSADTQYF
J gene: TRBJ2-3
clone size: .
D gene: .
V gene: TRBV7-9

CDR3 DNA: TGTGCCAGCAGCTTGGCGCCGGGGATAGAAGAGACCCAGTACTTC
CDR3 protein: CASSLAPGIEETQYF
J gene: TRBJ2-5
clone size: .
D gene: .
V gene: TRBV5-5

CDR3 DNA: TGTGCCAGCTCCGTTGGAGGGGGCTCCTACGAGCAGTACTTC
CDR3 protein: CASSVGGGSYEQYF
J gene: TRBJ2-7
clone size: .
D gene: .
V gene: TRBV18

CDR3 DNA: TGTGCCAGCAGTCCGGGACAGGGGAGGCAGTACTTC
CDR3 protein: CASSPGQGRQYF
J gene: TRBJ2-7
clone size: .
D gene: TRBD1
V gene: TRBV6-5

CDR3 DNA: TGTGCCAGCAGCTTGGGGGCAGGGGGCGCTTCCTACAATGAGCAGTTCTTC
CDR3 protein: CASSLGAGGASYNEQFF
J gene: TRBJ2-1
clone size: .
D gene: TRBD1
V gene: TRBV5-5

CDR3 DNA: TGTGCCAGCTCACCGGGACATTGGGAGACCCAGTACTTC
CDR3 protein: CASSPGHWETQYF
J gene: TRBJ2-5
clone size: few
D gene: .
V gene: TRBV18

CDR3 DNA: TGTGCCTGGGTGGGGCGAGCTGGCTACACCTTC
CDR3 protein: CAWVGRAGYTF
J gene: TRBJ1-2
clone size: medium-sized
D gene: .
V gene: TRBV30

CDR3 DNA: TGTGCCATCCCCCCCAGGACAGGGATGAACACTGAAGCTTTCTTT
CDR3 protein: CAIPPRTGMNTEAFF
J gene: TRBJ1-1
clone size: .
D gene: TRBD1
V gene: TRBV6-1

CDR3 DNA: TGTGCCAGCAGCTTAGTTGACTCATACGAGCAGTACTTC
CDR3 protein: CASSLVDSYEQYF
J gene: TRBJ2-7
clone size: .
D gene: .
V gene: TRBV11-2

CDR3 DNA: TGTGCCAGCTCACCGCCTCTGAACACTGAAGCTTTCTTT
CDR3 protein: CASSPPLNTEAFF
J gene: TRBJ1-1
clone size: few
D gene: .
V gene: TRBV18

CDR3 DNA: TGTGCCAGCAGCCCGGTCAGGGGGAATGGCTACACCTTC
CDR3 protein: CASSPVRGNGYTF
J gene: TRBJ1-2
clone size: few
D gene: TRBD1
V gene: TRBV5-5

CDR3 DNA: TGCGCCAGCAGCTTGGAGCTAGCGGGCTCTAGGAATGAGCAGTTCTTC
CDR3 protein: CASSLELAGSRNEQFF
J gene: TRBJ2-1
clone size: few
D gene: TRBD2
V gene: TRBV5-1

CDR3 DNA: TGTGCCAGCAGCCTTCGGACAGTCTACGAGCAGTACTTC
CDR3 protein: CASSLRTVYEQYF
J gene: TRBJ2-7
clone size: medium-sized
D gene: .
V gene: TRBV13

CDR3 DNA: TGTGCCACCAGCAGGCCTCGGTTAGCGGAGTTCTTTAAAAACATTCAGTACTTC
CDR3 protein: CATSRPRLAEFFKNIQYF
J gene: TRBJ2-4
clone size: .
D gene: .
V gene: TRBV15

CDR3 DNA: TGTGCCAGCTCACCACCGGGGGCGGAGCTAGCGGGATACAATGAGCAGTTCTTC
CDR3 protein: CASSPPGAELAGYNEQFF
J gene: TRBJ2-1
clone size: once
D gene: TRBD2
V gene: TRBV18

CDR3 DNA: TGTGCCACCAGCAGAGCGGGACTAGCGGGGCAGGTAAACATTCAGTACTTC
CDR3 protein: CATSRAGLAGQVNIQYF
J gene: TRBJ2-4
clone size: .
D gene: TRBD2
V gene: TRBV15

CDR3 DNA: TGTGCCAGCACTAAATGGACAGGGAGGGCAGATACGCAGTATTTT
CDR3 protein: CASTKWTGRADTQYF
J gene: TRBJ2-3
clone size: .
D gene: .
V gene: TRBV5-4

CDR3 DNA: TGCAGCGTTCTTCCCCAATCGGGGACCCAGTACTTC
CDR3 protein: CSVLPQSGTQYF
J gene: TRBJ2-5
clone size: .
D gene: .
V gene: TRBV29-1

CDR3 DNA: TGTGCCAGCAGCTTCTCGTCAGGACTTCTCTACGAGCAGTACTTC
CDR3 protein: CASSFSSGLLYEQYF
J gene: TRBJ2-7
clone size: .
D gene: .
V gene: TRBV7-9